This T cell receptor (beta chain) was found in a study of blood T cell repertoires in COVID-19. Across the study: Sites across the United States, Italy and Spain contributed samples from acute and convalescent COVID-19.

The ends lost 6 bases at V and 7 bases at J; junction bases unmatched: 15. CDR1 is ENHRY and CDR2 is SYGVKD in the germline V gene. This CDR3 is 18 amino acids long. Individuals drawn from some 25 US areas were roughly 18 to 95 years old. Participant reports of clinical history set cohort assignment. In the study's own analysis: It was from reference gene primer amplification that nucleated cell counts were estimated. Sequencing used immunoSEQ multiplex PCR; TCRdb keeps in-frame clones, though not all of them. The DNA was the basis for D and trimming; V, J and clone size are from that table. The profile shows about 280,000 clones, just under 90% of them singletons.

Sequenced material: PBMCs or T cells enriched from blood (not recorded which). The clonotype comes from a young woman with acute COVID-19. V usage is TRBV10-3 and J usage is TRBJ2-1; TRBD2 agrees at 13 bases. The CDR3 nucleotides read TGTGCCATCAGGACCCGGACAGGGGGGGGACTAGCGGGAAATGAGCAGTTCTTC. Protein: CAIRTRTGGGLAGNEQFF.